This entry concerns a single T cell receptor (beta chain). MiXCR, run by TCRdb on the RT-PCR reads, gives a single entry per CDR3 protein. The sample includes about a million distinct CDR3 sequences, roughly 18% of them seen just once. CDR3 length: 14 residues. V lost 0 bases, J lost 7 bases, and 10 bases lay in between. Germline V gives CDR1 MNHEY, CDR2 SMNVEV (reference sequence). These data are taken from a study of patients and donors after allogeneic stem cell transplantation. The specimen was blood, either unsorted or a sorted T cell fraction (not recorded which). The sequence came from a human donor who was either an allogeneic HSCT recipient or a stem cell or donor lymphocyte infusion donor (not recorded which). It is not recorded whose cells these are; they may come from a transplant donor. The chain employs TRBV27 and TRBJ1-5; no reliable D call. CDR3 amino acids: CASSLSRSGQPQHF. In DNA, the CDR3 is TGTGCCAGCAGTTTATCCAGGTCTGGGCAGCCCCAGCATTTT.